These T cell receptor beta chains were read from a single sample in a study of beta chain features in type 1 diabetes. The data were produced by immunoSEQ multiplex PCR, yet TCRdb's version contains in-frame clones alone and is incomplete. The sample lists tens of thousands of clones, about 64% occurring once. What was sequenced was stem cell memory CD4+ T cells from blood. These TCRs come from a woman younger than 45 with type 1 diabetes. Each CDR3 is given with its conserved first and last residue. The D gene is left open where the match is weak. Expanded clones are given a class, and other clones once, few, many or no size at all.

TRBJ2-1 TRBD1 TRBV5-1 NA CASSLAPPGQGVNEQFF TGCGCCAGCAGCTTGGCCCCGCCGGGACAGGGAGTCAATGAGCAGTTCTTC
TRBJ2-1 TRBD2 TRBV29-1 once CSGRTSGIYYNEQFF TGCAGCGGGAGGACTAGCGGAATCTACTACAATGAGCAGTTCTTC
TRBJ2-4 NA TRBV13 NA CASSLGLAGNIQYF TGTGCCAGCAGCTTAGGGCTAGCTGGAAACATTCAGTACTTC
TRBJ1-2 NA TRBV6-5 few CASSYDAGKLYGYTF TGTGCCAGCAGTTACGATGCAGGGAAGTTGTATGGCTACACCTTC
TRBJ2-3 TRBD2 TRBV7-3 NA CASSSPGLAGDTQYF TGTGCCAGCAGCTCTCCGGGACTAGCGGGAGATACGCAGTATTTT
TRBJ2-3 NA TRBV5-1 few CASSRQAGDTQYF TGCGCCAGCAGCCGTCAAGCGGGAGATACGCAGTATTTT
TRBJ2-4 NA TRBV28 NA CASSLWRGRVDIQYF TGTGCCAGCAGTTTATGGCGGGGGCGGGTGGACATTCAGTACTTC
TRBJ2-7 TRBD1 TRBV30 NA CAWSTGGEQYF TGTGCCTGGAGTACAGGGGGCGAGCAGTACTTC
TRBJ1-5 NA TRBV4-1 few CASSSRVYSNQPQHF TGCGCCAGCAGCTCGAGGGTTTATAGCAATCAGCCCCAGCATTTT
TRBJ1-2 NA TRBV6-1 few CARSRGGYYGYTF TGTGCCAGGTCGAGAGGGGGTTACTATGGCTACACCTTC
TRBJ2-7 NA TRBV2 NA CASRDVGGQYF TGTGCCAGCAGGGACGTCGGGGGGCAGTACTTC
TRBJ1-2 NA TRBV28 few CASSLFTDYGYTF TGTGCCAGCAGTTTGTTTACAGACTATGGCTACACCTTC
TRBJ1-5 TRBD1 TRBV28 NA CASSSRQGAIQPQHF TGTGCCAGCAGTTCCAGACAGGGGGCTATTCAGCCCCAGCATTTT
TRBJ2-3 TRBD2 TRBV5-6 NA CASSSLLAGAPDTQYF TGTGCCAGCAGCTCGTTACTAGCGGGAGCCCCGGATACGCAGTATTTT
TRBJ2-7 TRBD2 TRBV30 NA CAWSGSGGSYEQYF TGTGCCTGGAGCGGTAGCGGGGGTTCCTACGAGCAGTACTTC
TRBJ1-1 NA TRBV28 once CASSLPQGTEAFF TGTGCCAGCAGTTTGCCACAGGGCACTGAAGCTTTCTTT
TRBJ2-3 TRBD2 TRBV29-1 few CSVPSGLTDTQYF TGCAGCGTACCTAGCGGGTTGACAGATACGCAGTATTTT
TRBJ1-1 TRBD1 TRBV7-9 NA CASSLEGGSEAFF TGTGCCAGCAGCTTAGAAGGGGGCAGCGAGGCTTTCTTT
TRBJ1-1 NA TRBV28 NA CASSQNRDTEAFF TGTGCCAGCAGTCAGAACAGGGACACTGAAGCTTTCTTT
TRBJ2-7 TRBD1 TRBV10-3 NA CAISESTRQGTYEQYF TGTGCCATCAGTGAGTCAACGCGACAGGGGACCTACGAGCAGTACTTC
TRBJ1-1 NA TRBV5-1 few CASSTGRENTEAFF TGCGCCAGCAGCACCGGACGGGAGAACACTGAAGCTTTCTTT
TRBJ1-4 NA TRBV5-6 NA CASMDSAATNEKLFF TGTGCCAGCATGGACAGTGCGGCAACTAATGAAAAACTGTTTTTT
TRBJ2-3 NA TRBV29-1 once CSVDGVAGTDTQYF TGCAGCGTTGACGGGGTAGCGGGCACAGATACGCAGTATTTT
TRBJ2-3 NA TRBV27 NA CASSPSTGTLSQYF TGTGCCAGCAGTCCGTCCACAGGGACCCTCTCGCAGTATTTT
TRBJ2-7 TRBD1 TRBV27 NA CASSLNTGGLYEQYF TGTGCCAGCAGTTTAAATACAGGGGGCCTGTACGAGCAGTACTTC
TRBJ1-3 NA TRBV9 NA CASSPSGGNTIYF TGTGCCAGCAGCCCCAGCGGGGGAAACACCATATATTTT
TRBJ2-7 TRBD2 TRBV5-1 once CASSLMGTSGYEQYF TGCGCCAGCAGCCTGATGGGGACTAGCGGCTACGAGCAGTACTTC
TRBJ2-7 NA TRBV18 few CASSPDSGPHEQYF TGTGCCAGCTCACCGGACAGTGGTCCCCACGAGCAGTACTTC